Presented here are 31 T cell receptor beta chains from one specimen sequenced in a study of Ad26.COV2.S vaccination and SARS-CoV-2 variants. The treatment here: around 19 received Ad26.COV2.S at low or high dose, single or two shots; 5 received placebo; per-sample allocation not given. Specimen acquisition occurred on day 63 following the initial vaccine or placebo injection. Method: immunoSEQ multiplex PCR; TCRdb's copy keeps in-frame clones and lacks some. Seen here are 400,000 to 450,000 clones, over 75% observed once, and the top ten hold over 9%. Sample: peripheral blood, taken in a trial of Ad26.COV2.S vaccine versus placebo. These receptors were collected from a person between 18 and 59 years old who received the Ad26.COV2.S COVID-19 vaccine or a placebo.

This clone was seen a single time. J is TRBJ1-3 and V is TRBV6-5; the D is unclear. The CDR3 loop spans 15 amino acids. Germline values: CDR1 MNHEY, CDR2 SVGAGI. The V gene lost 5 bases and the J gene lost 0 bases, with 11 bases spanning the gap. CDR3 DNA sequence: TGTGCCAGCAGTCGGACGGATCACTCTGGAAACACCATATATTTT. As protein: CASSRTDHSGNTIYF.

This clone turned up a few times. The gene calls are TRBV6-2 or TRBV6-3 and TRBJ1-5; D is ambiguous. CDR1 MNHEY and CDR2 SVGEGT come from the germline V gene. Trimming removed 6 bases from V and 5 bases from J, with 14 bases in between. The CDR3 covers 14 residues. The CDR3 loop is CASSPVGAYQPQHF. CDR3 nucleotides: TGTGCCAGCAGCCCGGTCGGAGCGTATCAGCCCCAGCATTTT.

J is TRBJ2-3 and V is TRBV27; 11 nucleotides match TRBD1. The CDR3 has 16 residues. Per the germline V gene, CDR1 is MNHEY and CDR2 is SMNVEV (reference sequence). V dropped 6 bases and J dropped 4; count of bases not matched to a gene: 9. The CDR3 loop is CASSTDRGHLPDTQYF. The CDR3 region has the DNA TGTGCCAGCAGCACGGACAGGGGGCATCTCCCAGATACGCAGTATTTT.

This chain joins TRBV28 and TRBJ2-7; 10 bases fit TRBD2. The V gene end was trimmed by 6 bases and the J gene end by 3 bases; junction bases not matched to a gene: 2. The CDR3 totals 13 residues. Germline V gene lookup returns CDR1 MDHEN and CDR2 SYDVKM. The CDR3 here is CASSLAGVYEQYF. Written as DNA, the CDR3 is TGTGCCAGCAGCCTAGCGGGGGTCTACGAGCAGTACTTC.

Written as DNA, the CDR3 is TGTGCCACCAGCAGACAGACACAGCCTTATGGCTACACCTTC. Amino acids: CATSRQTQPYGYTF. V gene TRBV15 combines with J gene TRBJ1-2, with D unclear. The ends were cut back, 2 bases at V and 5 bases at J, with 12 bases in the middle. From germline, CDR1 is LNHNV and CDR2 YYDKDF (reference sequence). The CDR3 has 14 amino acids.

The chain joins TRBV6-5 to TRBJ2-1; D may be TRBD1 (6 bases). The V gene's germline CDR1 is MNHEY and CDR2 SVGAGI. The CDR3 is 12 amino acids. Trimming pared 10 bases from V and 7 bases from J, leaving 14 bases between. Here the CDR3 reads CATLNRVNEQFF. The CDR3 DNA follows: TGTGCCACGCTCAACAGGGTTAATGAGCAGTTCTTC.

This rearrangement joins TRBV3-1 (or the pseudogene TRBV3-2) to TRBJ1-1; D gene ambiguous. V lost 4 bases, J lost 3 bases, and 18 bases lay in between. Germline V gives CDR1 LGHDT, CDR2 YNNKEL (reference sequence). This CDR3 is built from 16 residues. CDR3 bases: TGTGCCAGCAGCCCAACACGCGTAATAACCTACACTGAAGCTTTCTTT. Protein product: CASSPTRVITYTEAFF.

The CDR3 sequence is CSVAAGGPHEQYF. In DNA, the CDR3 is TGCAGCGTTGCGGCGGGAGGGCCCCACGAGCAGTACTTC. The chain uses TRBV29-1 and TRBJ2-7; TRBD2 aligns across 9 bases. The CDR3 has 13 residues. Germline V CDR1 and CDR2: SQVTM, ANQGSEA. J was trimmed by 5 bases and V by 4 bases; bases with no gene match: 6.

V and J are TRBV6-6 and TRBJ1-2, with 8 bases fitting TRBD1. The J segment lost 3 bases and the V segment lost 5 bases, leaving 2 bases of the junction unmatched. Germline-derived CDR1 and CDR2 are MNHNY and SVGAGI (reference sequence). CDR3 length: 13 amino acids. CDR3 residues: CASSTQGDYGYTF. In DNA, the CDR3 is TGTGCCAGCAGTACACAGGGGGACTATGGCTACACCTTC.

The chain combines TRBV29-1 with TRBJ2-1; 9 bases agree with TRBD1. V shed 4 bases and J 5 bases; nucleotides not matched to a gene: 9. Germline lookup yields CDR1 SQVTM and CDR2 ANQGSEA. The CDR3 contains 15 residues. CDR3 loop: CSVGQGTGNDNEQFF. The CDR3 bases are TGCAGCGTTGGCCAGGGGACAGGGAATGACAATGAGCAGTTCTTC.

The rearrangement links TRBV4-3 to TRBJ1-1; D not resolved. Germline V gene lookup returns CDR1 LGHNA and CDR2 YSLEER. V lost 2 bases to trimming and J lost 0 bases, with 13 bases between them. This CDR3 has 16 amino acids. CDR3 sequence reads: CASSQQPETVNTEAFF. The DNA of the CDR3 is TGCGCCAGCAGCCAACAGCCTGAAACGGTGAACACTGAAGCTTTCTTT.

The chain links TRBV7-8 to TRBJ2-5; D uncertain. The germline CDR1 and CDR2 sequences are SGHVS and FQNEAQ. The CDR3 is 12 amino acids. V lost 1 base and J 5 bases, leaving 5 bases between the germline ends. CDR3 nucleotides: TGTGCCAGCAGCTTAGGTGCGGAGACCCAGTACTTC. Its protein product is CASSLGAETQYF.

The chain links TRBV19 to TRBJ2-2; TRBD2 is a possible D gene (6 bases). The V and J ends lost 1 base and 5 bases respectively, with 11 bases between them. This CDR3 region has 15 residues. Germline assignment: CDR1 LNHDA and CDR2 SQIVND (reference sequence). This CDR3 reads CASSIVAAVTGELFF. As DNA, the CDR3 is TGTGCCAGTAGTATAGTAGCGGCGGTAACCGGGGAGCTGTTTTTT. The full variable domain, with the rest looked up from reference TRBV19 and TRBJ2-2, is DGGITQSPKYLFRKEGQNVTLSCEQNLNHDAMYWYRQDPGQGLRLIYYSQIVNDFQKGDIAEGYSVSREKKESFPLTVTSAQKNPTAFYLCASSIVAAVTGELFFGEGSRLTVL.

V is TRBV18 and J is TRBJ2-1; D is perhaps TRBD2 (6 bases). Between the trimmed V and J ends, which lost 0 bases and 4 bases, there was a span of 10 bases. The CDR3 is 15 residues long. The germline gives CDR1 KGHSH, CDR2 LQKENI. CDR3 in amino acids: CASSPPSGGYNEQFF. In DNA, the CDR3 is TGTGCCAGCTCACCACCTAGCGGCGGATACAATGAGCAGTTCTTC.

J is TRBJ2-3 and V is TRBV9, with 10 bases aligning to TRBD2. Unmatched junction bases numbered 7, after V lost 0 bases and J lost 3 bases. CDR1 is SGDLS, CDR2 YYNGEE, per germline. The length of the CDR3 is 17 residues. The DNA of the CDR3 is TGTGCCAGCAGCGTAGGGCCTAGCGGGAGAGGAACAGATACGCAGTATTTT. Translation: CASSVGPSGRGTDTQYF.

The chain combines TRBV19 with TRBJ1-2; 10 positions match TRBD1. The CDR3 totals 13 residues. V was pared by 4 bases and J by 5 bases, with 1 base of the junction left unmatched. CDR1 and CDR2 from the germline V gene are LNHDA and SQIVND (reference sequence). The CDR3 DNA is TGTGCCAGTAGTAAGGGACAGGGGTATGGCTACACCTTC. Translation: CASSKGQGYGYTF.

This clone appeared once. This rearrangement joins TRBV6-2 or TRBV6-3 to TRBJ1-5; TRBD1 aligns across 8 bases. Trimming cost V 2 bases and J 4 bases; bases outside gene matches: 7. The CDR3 has 16 amino acids. Germline CDR1 reads MNHEY; CDR2 reads SVGEGT. The CDR3 coding sequence is TGTGCCAGCAGTTACGTACCTCGGACAGGGAATCAGCCCCAGCATTTT. Translation gives CASSYVPRTGNQPQHF.

V and J are TRBV3-1 (or the pseudogene TRBV3-2) and TRBJ2-5; 7 nucleotides agree with TRBD2. CDR1 and CDR2 from the germline V gene are LGHDT and YNNKEL (reference sequence). The CDR3 length is 15 residues. V shed 11 bases, J shed 0 bases, and the junction held 12 bases outside the gene matches. CDR3 amino acids: CAAGSSGFDQETQYF. The CDR3 nucleotides are TGTGCCGCAGGGAGTAGCGGGTTCGACCAAGAGACCCAGTACTTC.

For this clone: The junction does not match germline at one end; this may be a read error. The V call is TRBV4-3, the J call TRBJ2-1; TRBD1 matches at 8 bases. CDR1 LGHNA and CDR2 YSLEER come from the germline V gene. The CDR3 length is 15 residues. The CDR3 spells CASSQDRGQGNEQFF. The CDR3, as DNA: TGCGCCAGCAGTCAAGATCGAGGACAGGGCAATGAGCAGTTCTTC.

The J gene is TRBJ2-7, the V gene TRBV7-2, with 11 bases that match TRBD2. Germline-derived CDR1 and CDR2 are SGHTA and FQGNSA. The CDR3 covers 15 residues. V dropped 5 bases and J dropped 3; count of bases not matched to a gene: 6. The CDR3 DNA reads TGTGCCAGCAGCCCCACTAGCGGGAGTGGCTACGAGCAGTACTTC. Amino acid sequence: CASSPTSGSGYEQYF.

The chain recombines TRBV7-9 with TRBJ2-3; TRBD2 is a possible D gene (6 bases). The CDR3 is 15 amino acids. CDR1 is SEHNR, CDR2 FQNEAQ, per germline (reference sequence). V gave up 4 bases and J gave up 2 bases, with 13 bases separating them. CDR3: CASSSKKRVTDTQYF. The DNA of the CDR3 is TGTGCCAGCAGCTCTAAAAAGCGGGTCACAGATACGCAGTATTTT.

This chain uses TRBV5-1 with TRBJ2-5; 7 bases fit TRBD2. Germline CDR1 SGHRS, CDR2 YFSETQ. V lost 1 base and J lost 4; bases outside the gene matches: 7. This CDR3 comprises 15 residues. The CDR3, as DNA: TGCGCCAGCAGCTTGTTTGCCGGGAGGCCAGAGACCCAGTACTTC. Translated: CASSLFAGRPETQYF.

V gene TRBV10-3 combines with J gene TRBJ2-1, with 12 bases identical to TRBD2. Germline V gene lookup returns CDR1 ENHRY and CDR2 SYGVKD. Trimming removed 2 bases from V and 5 bases from J; junction bases left unmatched: 4. The CDR3 totals 16 residues. DNA of the CDR3: TGTGCCATCAGTGAGCCGGGACTAGCGGGCCACAATGAGCAGTTCTTC. Protein sequence: CAISEPGLAGHNEQFF.

V is TRBV20-1 and J is TRBJ2-3, with TRBD2 matching over 8 bases. The germline V gene has CDR1 DFQATT and CDR2 SNEGSKA (reference sequence). CDR3 length equals 15 residues. V shed 6 bases, J shed 0 bases, and the junction held 8 bases outside the gene matches. The CDR3 reads CSASRRGESTDTQYF. CDR3 coding DNA: TGCAGTGCCAGTAGGCGGGGGGAAAGCACAGATACGCAGTATTTT.

The chain uses TRBV5-4 and TRBJ2-7; D may be TRBD1 (5 bases). The germline V gene encodes CDR1 SGHNT and CDR2 YYREEE (reference sequence). Trimming cost V 4 bases and J 3 bases, with 14 bases left between them. The length of the CDR3 is 14 residues. The CDR3 reads CASSPGRVGYEQYF. CDR3 nucleotides: TGTGCCAGCAGCCCGGGCAGGGTCGGCTACGAGCAGTACTTC. The whole variable domain, filled in from reference TRBV5-4 and TRBJ2-7, reads ETGVTQSPTHLIKTRGQQVTLRCSSQSGHNTVSWYQQALGQGPQFIFQYYREEENGRGNFPPRFSGLQFPNYSSELNVNALELDDSALYLCASSPGRVGYEQYFGPGTRLTVT.

The chain uses TRBV6-5 and TRBJ2-1; 7 bases are a match to TRBD2. Germline assignment: CDR1 MNHEY and CDR2 SVGAGI. Unmatched junction bases numbered 12, after V lost 11 bases and J lost 8 bases. The CDR3 contains 13 residues. The chain's CDR3 is CASLAASGHEQFF. The DNA of the CDR3 is TGTGCCTCCCTAGCGGCATCGGGCCATGAGCAGTTCTTC.

J is TRBJ2-3 and V is TRBV2, with D unresolved. Trimming left V 4 bases short and J 7 bases short, with 9 bases between. The CDR3 has 12 amino acids. CDR1 SNHLY and CDR2 FYNNEI come from the germline V gene. The CDR3 DNA is TGTGCCAGCAGTGTAAGCGACTATACGCAGTATTTT. It translates to CASSVSDYTQYF. Drawing the rest from reference TRBV2 and TRBJ2-3, the complete variable domain is EPEVTQTPSHQVTQMGQEVILRCVPISNHLYFYWYRQILGQKVEFLVSFYNNEISEKSEIFDDQFSVERPDGSNFTLKIRSTKLEDSAMYFCASSVSDYTQYFGPGTRLTVL.

The chain employs TRBV6-5 and TRBJ2-1; D not certain. V lost 5 bases to trimming and J lost 0 bases, with 11 bases between them. Germline values: CDR1 MNHEY, CDR2 SVGAGI. The CDR3 runs to 15 residues. CDR3 bases: TGTGCCAGCAGTCCTGACTCGAGCTCCTACAATGAGCAGTTCTTC. Its protein is CASSPDSSSYNEQFF.

The gene calls are TRBV7-9 and TRBJ2-1; 12 bases line up with TRBD1. CDR1 and CDR2 (germline): SEHNR, FQNEAQ (reference sequence). The CDR3 loop spans 16 amino acids. V lost 5 bases and J lost 6; bases outside the gene matches: 8. CDR3 DNA sequence: TGTGCCAGCAGCCCAGTATTGGGACAGGGGGCCAATGAGCAGTTCTTC. Translation: CASSPVLGQGANEQFF. The full variable domain, in which reference TRBV7-9 and TRBJ2-1 provide the parts outside the CDR3, is DTGVSQNPRHKITKRGQNVTFRCDPISEHNRLYWYRQTLGQGPEFLTYFQNEAQLEKSRLLSDRFSAERPKGSFSTLEIQRTEQGDSAMYLCASSPVLGQGANEQFFGPGTRLTVL.

The chain recombines TRBV5-6 with TRBJ2-1; D ambiguous. The ends were cut back, 4 bases at V and 9 bases at J, with 17 bases in the middle. The V gene's germline CDR1 is SGHDT and CDR2 YYEEEE. The CDR3 loop spans 14 amino acids. The CDR3 coding sequence is TGTGCCAGCAGCCCTCGTCGAACCCTTCCTGAGCAGTTCTTC. It yields the protein CASSPRRTLPEQFF.

The chain recombines TRBV18 with TRBJ2-7; 8 bases map to TRBD1. The CDR3 spans 14 residues. The germline gives CDR1 KGHSH, CDR2 LQKENI. The trim removed 3 bases at V and 7 bases at J, leaving 8 bases unmatched. CDR3 sequence: CASSPRQGRREQYF. The DNA for the CDR3 is TGTGCCAGCTCACCGCGACAGGGGCGGAGAGAGCAGTACTTC.